What follows describes a single T cell receptor beta chain. What it binds is unknown. Data came from immunoSEQ multiplex PCR; TCRdb stores just in-frame clones and leaves some out. This sample has 30,000 to 35,000 clones, with about 87% found just once. Germline V lookup: CDR1 MGHRA, CDR2 YSYEKL. There are 18 residues in the CDR3. The ends were cut back, 0 bases at V and 0 bases at J, with 15 bases in the middle. This specimen comes from a study of regulatory and conventional T cells in RAG deficiency. General study results and limits: In Omenn syndrome, Treg and Tconv repertoires overlapped >80%. Compared with controls, unique Treg TCR beta sequences dropped about 110-fold in Omenn syndrome and CID/AS.

The data were also submitted as part of a second study, on regulatory T cells. From that report: Primers: 52 TRBV forward and 13 TRBJ reverse.

The sequenced material came from CD8+ T cells sorted from blood. The sequence derives from a human donor in good health. This chain connects TRBV4-1 to TRBJ1-3; D is perhaps TRBD1 (5 bases). The CDR3 DNA reads TGCGCCAGCAGCCAAGATAGGGGTGATAGACGCTCTGGAAACACCATATATTTT. Its translation: CASSQDRGDRRSGNTIYF.